The 31 T cell receptor beta chains reported below all come from one sample, sequenced in a study of T cell changes during pregnancy in multiple sclerosis. Using immunoSEQ multiplex PCR, the repertoire was profiled, and TCRdb retains in-frame clones only, with some absent. This sample has 25,000 to 30,000 clones, with 75% to 90% found just once. The source was CD8+ T cells from peripheral blood mononuclear cells, collected after pregnancy. The receptors shown here come from a female donor with multiple sclerosis, enrolled in a pregnancy study.

The V gene is TRBV27, the J gene TRBJ1-4; 8 bases agree with TRBD1. The CDR3 is 16 residues long. The J segment lost 7 bases and the V segment lost 5 bases, leaving 12 bases of the junction unmatched. Germline V gives CDR1 MNHEY, CDR2 SMNVEV (reference sequence). Here the CDR3 reads CASSKTIQGVGEKLFF. The CDR3 DNA is TGTGCCAGCAGTAAGACTATACAGGGGGTTGGTGAAAAACTGTTTTTT. The variable domain in full, with the rest retrieved from reference TRBV27 and TRBJ1-4, is EAQVTQNPRYLITVTGKKLTVTCSQNMNHEYMSWYRQDPGLGLRQIYYSMNVEVTDKGDVPEGYKVSRKEKRNFPLILESPSPNQTSLYFCASSKTIQGVGEKLFFGSGTQLSVL.

This chain links TRBV28 with TRBJ2-1; possibly TRBD2 for D (5 bases). Trimming shortened V by 3 bases and J by 10 bases, and 10 bases separated the two germline ends. The CDR3 spans 12 residues. Germline CDR1 is MDHEN and CDR2 is SYDVKM. This CDR3 is CASSFSEREQFF. The CDR3 nucleotides are TGTGCCAGCAGTTTTTCCGAGCGGGAGCAGTTCTTC.

This chain uses TRBV28 with TRBJ2-7; 9 positions match TRBD1. Germline CDR1 MDHEN, CDR2 SYDVKM. Germline trimming cut 4 bases from V and 4 bases from J; bases unmatched to any gene: 5. The CDR3 runs to 14 residues. The CDR3 DNA sequence: TGTGCCAGCAGTTGGGACAGGGAGAGGTACGAGCAGTACTTC. Residues: CASSWDRERYEQYF.

In this sample, this clone is medium-sized. The chain has TRBV28 and TRBJ2-2, with 8 bases lining up with TRBD1. The CDR3 covers 16 residues. The junction had 11 bases not matched to a gene; V was cut back by 8 bases and J by 3 bases. The germline V gene encodes CDR1 MDHEN and CDR2 SYDVKM. The CDR3 nucleotides read TGTGCCAGCGATCAGGGGGCAAGGGGTTACACCGGGGAGCTGTTTTTT. Encoded protein: CASDQGARGYTGELFF.

V and J are TRBV2 and TRBJ1-2; a possible D gene is TRBD1 (5 bases). Germline-derived CDR1 and CDR2 are SNHLY and FYNNEI. Trimming pared 4 bases from V and 3 bases from J, leaving 12 bases between. The CDR3 spans 14 residues. CDR3 protein: CASSGREGHYGYTF. The CDR3 DNA is TGTGCCAGCAGTGGTCGGGAGGGACACTATGGCTACACCTTC.

The V and J genes are TRBV27 and TRBJ2-5, with unresolved D. CDR1 and CDR2 from the germline V gene are MNHEY and SMNVEV (reference sequence). The CDR3 runs 13 residues. The V gene lost 3 bases and the J gene lost 0 bases, with 5 bases spanning the gap. The CDR3 bases are TGTGCCAGCAGTTTCCTGTACCAAGAGACCCAGTACTTC. Amino acids: CASSFLYQETQYF.

The chain uses TRBV2 and TRBJ2-7; a possible D gene is TRBD1 (5 bases). V was pared by 5 bases and J by 4 bases, with 12 bases between. Per germline, CDR1 SNHLY and CDR2 FYNNEI. The CDR3 has 13 amino acids. DNA of the CDR3: TGTGCCAGCAGTAGCTCCCCAGGGTACGAGCAGTACTTC. As protein: CASSSSPGYEQYF.

V is TRBV9 and J is TRBJ1-4, with TRBD1 matching 9 bases. Germline V gene data show CDR1 as SGDLS and CDR2 as YYNGEE. The trim removed 4 bases at V and 7 bases at J, leaving 5 bases unmatched. The CDR3 totals 14 residues. CDR3: CASSSGQGGEKLFF. The CDR3 nucleotides are TGTGCCAGCAGCTCGGGACAGGGAGGTGAAAAACTGTTTTTT.

The chain is built from TRBV19 and TRBJ2-7; TRBD1 matches 9 bases. This CDR3 has 13 residues. Trimming took 5 bases from V and 1 from J; bases not matched to a gene: 0. The V gene's germline CDR1 is LNHDA and CDR2 SQIVND (reference sequence). Here the CDR3 reads CASSGTGSYEQYF. The CDR3 DNA sequence: TGTGCCAGTAGTGGGACAGGGTCCTACGAGCAGTACTTC.

This rearrangement joins TRBV19 to TRBJ2-7; weak D call: TRBD1 (5 bases). V was pared by 6 bases and J by 3 bases, with 15 bases between. Germline values: CDR1 LNHDA, CDR2 SQIVND (reference sequence). This CDR3 has 14 residues. As DNA, the CDR3 is TGTGCCAGTAGAACCGGTCAGGGAAGCTACGAGCAGTACTTC. This sequence encodes CASRTGQGSYEQYF.

The rearrangement links TRBV2 to TRBJ2-7; D is uncertain. From germline, CDR1 is SNHLY and CDR2 FYNNEI. The CDR3 consists of 10 residues. V was cut by 7 bases and J by 5 bases, with 6 bases left in between. The CDR3 DNA follows: TGTGCCAGCAATATTGACGAGCAGTACTTC. Residues: CASNIDEQYF. Combining the CDR3 with reference TRBV2 and TRBJ2-7 gives the whole variable domain EPEVTQTPSHQVTQMGQEVILRCVPISNHLYFYWYRQILGQKVEFLVSFYNNEISEKSEIFDDQFSVERPDGSNFTLKIRSTKLEDSAMYFCASNIDEQYFGPGTRLTVT.

This clone was recorded only once. The J gene is TRBJ1-4, the V gene TRBV30, with 7 positions matching TRBD1. Trimming removed 2 bases from V and 8 bases from J; junction bases left unmatched: 11. CDR1 and CDR2 (germline): GTSNPN, SVGIG (reference sequence). CDR3 length equals 15 residues. The CDR3 nucleotides are TGTGCCTGGAGTCTTCGACAGGGAGAAGGGGAAAAACTGTTTTTT. Residues: CAWSLRQGEGEKLFF.

V gene TRBV6-4 combines with J gene TRBJ2-1, with 11 bases matching TRBD2. Trimming cost V 3 bases and J 9 bases; bases outside gene matches: 7. The CDR3 has 15 amino acids. The germline V gene encodes CDR1 MRHNA and CDR2 SNTAGT. DNA for the CDR3: TGTGCCAGCAGTGATTCTACTAGCGGGAGTGGTGAGCAGTTCTTC. Protein product: CASSDSTSGSGEQFF.

This clone is a singleton in its sample. V usage is TRBV29-1 and J usage is TRBJ2-7; no reliable D call. The CDR3 covers 13 residues. Germline CDR1 SQVTM, CDR2 ANQGSEA. The V gene lost 5 bases and the J gene lost 0 bases, with 11 bases spanning the gap. The CDR3 DNA is TGCAGCGTTCTAGATCTTCTCTCCTACGAGCAGTACTTC. As protein: CSVLDLLSYEQYF.

The chain has TRBV10-3 and TRBJ2-7; perhaps TRBD1 as D (5 bases). CDR3 size: 12 residues. Per the germline V gene, CDR1 is ENHRY and CDR2 is SYGVKD. V was clipped by 2 bases and J by 6 bases, with 8 bases between them. The CDR3 nucleotides read TGTGCCATCAGTGAGCAGGGCTCCGAGCAGTACTTC. Residues: CAISEQGSEQYF.

V is TRBV7-9 and J is TRBJ2-7; D perhaps matches TRBD2 (5 bases). Germline V gene sequence: CDR1 SEHNR, CDR2 FQNEAQ (reference sequence). The V and J ends lost 3 bases and 2 bases respectively, with 14 bases between them. The CDR3 contains 15 residues. DNA for the CDR3: TGTGCCAGCAGCTTGATCGTAGCCGGGGCCTACGAGCAGTACTTC. Amino acids: CASSLIVAGAYEQYF.

The CDR3 spells CASSYRVSYEQYF. The CDR3 DNA sequence: TGTGCCAGCAGCTACCGGGTCTCCTACGAGCAGTACTTC. V usage is TRBV5-6 and J usage is TRBJ2-7, with D unclear. Germline V gene data show CDR1 as SGHDT and CDR2 as YYEEEE. The CDR3 is made up of 13 amino acids. Trimming removed 3 bases from V and 0 bases from J, with 7 bases in between.

The rearrangement links TRBV14 to TRBJ1-2, with 9 bases identical to TRBD1. With 4 bases clipped from V and 4 bases from J, the junction kept 7 bases outside the gene matches. The CDR3 is 15 amino acids. CDR1 SGHDN and CDR2 FVKESK come from the germline V gene. As DNA, the CDR3 is TGTGCCAGCAGCCCTCCCGGGACAGGGACCTATGGCTACACCTTC. This sequence encodes CASSPPGTGTYGYTF.

The rearrangement joins TRBV15 to TRBJ2-1; 10 bases line up with TRBD1. CDR3 size: 15 residues. Germline V gene data show CDR1 as LNHNV and CDR2 as YYDKDF (reference sequence). Trimming took 1 base from V and 8 from J; bases not matched to a gene: 5. In DNA, the CDR3 is TGTGCCACCAGCAGAGTGATGGGACAGGGGCATGAGCAGTTCTTC. Its translation is CATSRVMGQGHEQFF.

This chain joins TRBV13 and TRBJ2-5; tentatively, D is TRBD1 (6 bases). The V gene's germline CDR1 is PRHDT and CDR2 FYEKMQ (reference sequence). The V end lost 7 bases, the J end lost 3 bases, and 12 bases lay between the germline ends. The CDR3 covers 13 residues. DNA for the CDR3: TGTGCCAGCACCCTCGAGGGGGAAGAGACCCAGTACTTC. The encoded protein is CASTLEGEETQYF.

The chain recombines TRBV13 with TRBJ2-2; 9 bases map to TRBD1. Trimming removed 3 bases from V and 4 bases from J; junction bases left unmatched: 3. The CDR3 totals 15 residues. CDR1 PRHDT and CDR2 FYEKMQ come from the germline V gene (reference sequence). The CDR3 DNA reads TGTGCCAGCAGCTTTGGGACAGGGCGCACCGGGGAGCTGTTTTTT. It is translated as CASSFGTGRTGELFF.

The rearrangement joins TRBV27 to TRBJ2-1; the D gene is possibly TRBD2 (6 bases). V was shortened by 3 bases and J by 0 bases, with 12 bases between the two germline ends. The CDR3 runs to 16 residues. From germline, CDR1 is MNHEY and CDR2 SMNVEV (reference sequence). CDR3 sequence: CASSFSGASSYNEQFF. The CDR3 DNA is TGTGCCAGCAGTTTTTCGGGAGCCAGCTCCTACAATGAGCAGTTCTTC.

The V gene is TRBV15, the J gene TRBJ1-1, with TRBD1 matching over 7 bases. The CDR3 sequence is 15 residues long. Germline values: CDR1 LNHNV, CDR2 YYDKDF (reference sequence). V shed 9 bases and J 0 bases; nucleotides not matched to a gene: 10. CDR3 DNA sequence: TGTGCCACAAAGGTTGACAGGGCGGTGAACACTGAAGCTTTCTTT. It is translated as CATKVDRAVNTEAFF.

The V and J genes are TRBV19 and TRBJ1-4, with 7 bases lining up with TRBD1. Looked up from germline, CDR1 is LNHDA and CDR2 is SQIVND (reference sequence). The CDR3 is 16 residues long. The trim removed 8 bases at V and 0 bases at J, leaving 9 bases unmatched. DNA of the CDR3: TGTGCCAGTCGGGACAGCGTTTATGCAACTAATGAAAAACTGTTTTTT. Translating it yields CASRDSVYATNEKLFF.

The chain uses TRBV2 and TRBJ2-2; tentative D call: TRBD1 (5 bases). The V gene's germline CDR1 is SNHLY and CDR2 FYNNEI. The CDR3 spans 15 residues. V shed 6 bases and J shed 1 base, with 12 bases lying between them. The CDR3 reads CASSPQGVNTGELFF. The CDR3 region has the DNA TGTGCCAGCAGCCCCCAAGGGGTGAACACCGGGGAGCTGTTTTTT.

This clone has a handful of counts. The J gene is TRBJ1-2, the V gene TRBV27, with D possibly matching TRBD1 (5 bases). The germline V gene has CDR1 MNHEY and CDR2 SMNVEV (reference sequence). The CDR3 runs to 15 residues. V dropped 5 bases and J dropped 3 bases, with 16 bases sitting between them. CDR3 sequence (DNA): TGTGCCAGCAGTGTCCTCGGGGGAGGGGACTATGGCTACACCTTC. It translates to CASSVLGGGDYGYTF.

V and J are TRBV7-3 and TRBJ2-1; TRBD2 matches at 9 bases. Germline V CDR1 and CDR2: SGHTA, FQGTGA. V was pared by 3 bases and J by 8 bases, with 5 bases of the junction left unmatched. The CDR3 has 14 residues. The CDR3 sequence: CASSFLAGADEQFF. CDR3 DNA: TGTGCCAGCAGCTTCTTAGCGGGGGCGGATGAGCAGTTCTTC. The entire variable domain, with the rest obtained from reference TRBV7-3 and TRBJ2-1, is as follows: GAGVSQTPSNKVTEKGKYVELRCDPISGHTALYWYRQSLGQGPEFLIYFQGTGAADDSGLPNDRFFAVRPEGSVSTLKIQRTERGDSAVYLCASSFLAGADEQFFGPGTRLTVL.

V is TRBV4-1 and J is TRBJ2-3, with 10 bases matching TRBD2. This CDR3 is 16 amino acids long. Losses at the gene ends were 6 bases for V and 2 bases for J; bases not matched to a gene: 8. CDR1 MGHRA and CDR2 YSYEKL come from the germline V gene. In DNA form, the CDR3 reads TGCGCCAGCAGTCCCACTAGCGGGATCGACACAGATACGCAGTATTTT. Translation gives CASSPTSGIDTDTQYF.

The chain combines TRBV4-3 with TRBJ1-2, with D perhaps matching TRBD1 (5 bases). V was shortened by 7 bases and J by 3 bases, with 24 bases between the two germline ends. Germline CDR1 reads LGHNA; CDR2 reads YSLEER. This CDR3 is 17 amino acids long. The DNA of the CDR3 is TGCGCCAGCAACCCCTCGGCAGGGTGGGTTCTGGACTATGGCTACACCTTC. It encodes CASNPSAGWVLDYGYTF.

The chain joins TRBV4-3 to TRBJ1-2; maybe TRBD1 (5 bases). Between the trimmed V and J ends, which lost 0 bases and 8 bases, there was a span of 7 bases. The CDR3 spans 12 residues. The germline gives CDR1 LGHNA, CDR2 YSLEER. The CDR3 bases are TGCGCCAGCAGCCAAGATGGGGCCGGCTACACCTTC. Translating it yields CASSQDGAGYTF.

This chain connects TRBV30 to TRBJ2-1; 9 bases are shared with TRBD2. Germline V lookup: CDR1 GTSNPN, CDR2 SVGIG (reference sequence). With 4 bases clipped from V and 4 bases from J, the junction kept 8 bases outside the gene matches. The CDR3 spans 15 residues. CDR3 protein: CAWKYGAGGYNEQFF. CDR3 bases: TGTGCCTGGAAGTATGGAGCGGGAGGATACAATGAGCAGTTCTTC.